The 11 T cell receptor beta chains reported below all come from one sample, sequenced in a study of siplizumab effects on memory and regulatory T cells. TCRdb's copy holds only in-frame clones and misses some; the assay was immunoSEQ multiplex PCR. This table has over 95,000 clones, around 93% appearing once. The specimen sequenced was non-Treg CD4+ T cells sorted from blood. Receptors were obtained from a human donor in good health.

The rearrangement joins TRBV28 to TRBJ2-7; unclear D gene. Trimming pared 2 bases from V and 5 bases from J, leaving 7 bases between. Germline lookup yields CDR1 MDHEN and CDR2 SYDVKM. This CDR3 is 12 amino acids long. CDR3: CASSLSRDEQYF. The DNA of the CDR3 is TGTGCCAGCAGTTTAAGTAGGGACGAGCAGTACTTC.

This chain connects TRBV18 to TRBJ2-7; D is unresolved. Trimming took 6 bases from V and 1 from J, leaving 13 bases between them. Germline-derived CDR1 and CDR2 are KGHSH and LQKENI. This CDR3 is 14 amino acids long. Written as DNA, the CDR3 is TGTGCCAGCTCCCCAGGTCGATTATCCTACGAGCAGTACTTC. This gives the protein CASSPGRLSYEQYF.

The chain combines TRBV4-2 with TRBJ2-3, with D unresolved. Per the germline V gene, CDR1 is LGHNA and CDR2 is YNFKEQ. The germline V and J ends were trimmed by 2 bases and 1 base, with 7 bases remaining between them. This CDR3 spans 14 amino acids. CDR3 nucleotide sequence: TGTGCCAGCAGCCAACTCCTAGGCACAGATACGCAGTATTTT. Its translation: CASSQLLGTDTQYF.

The chain links TRBV10-3 to TRBJ1-1; D is possibly TRBD1 (5 bases). The CDR3 has 12 residues. The germline gives CDR1 ENHRY, CDR2 SYGVKD. The ends were cut back, 8 bases at V and 1 base at J, with 8 bases in the middle. The CDR3 nucleotides are TGTGCCATCCGCCAGGGGAACACTGAAGCTTTCTTT. It translates to CAIRQGNTEAFF.

V and J are TRBV19 and TRBJ2-2; 7 bases are shared with TRBD1. The CDR3 extends over 18 amino acids. V dropped 0 bases and J dropped 1; count of bases not matched to a gene: 8. Germline CDR1 reads LNHDA; CDR2 reads SQIVND (reference sequence). The chain's CDR3 is CASSIEELGTVNTGELFF. CDR3 sequence (DNA): TGTGCCAGTAGTATAGAGGAACTCGGGACAGTGAACACCGGGGAGCTGTTTTTT.

The chain has TRBV7-3 and TRBJ1-1, with D possibly being TRBD1 (6 bases). CDR1 SGHTA and CDR2 FQGTGA come from the germline V gene. Trimming pared 1 base from V and 0 bases from J, leaving 15 bases between. The CDR3 has 17 residues. The CDR3 here is CASSLIGTPTLNTEAFF. The CDR3 region has the DNA TGTGCCAGCAGCTTAATTGGGACACCAACTTTGAACACTGAAGCTTTCTTT.

V gene TRBV9 combines with J gene TRBJ2-3; TRBD2 matches at 9 bases. J was trimmed by 2 bases and V by 0 bases; bases with no gene match: 10. Germline CDR1 reads SGDLS; CDR2 reads YYNGEE. The CDR3 has 18 residues. The CDR3, as DNA: TGTGCCAGCAGCGTAGGGTTCGGCGGGGGGGATTTCACAGATACGCAGTATTTT. Translation gives CASSVGFGGGDFTDTQYF.

This sequence joins TRBV18 and TRBJ2-2, with D maybe TRBD1 (5 bases). Trimming took 3 bases from V and 2 from J, leaving 13 bases between them. The CDR3 extends over 16 amino acids. Germline V gene sequence: CDR1 KGHSH, CDR2 LQKENI. CDR3 residues: CASSPRQGRNTGELFF. DNA of the CDR3: TGTGCCAGCTCACCGCGGCAGGGAAGAAACACCGGGGAGCTGTTTTTT.

This chain links TRBV6-5 with TRBJ1-5; TRBD1 aligns across 7 bases. CDR3 length: 15 amino acids. Looked up from germline, CDR1 is MNHEY and CDR2 is SVGAGI. Trimming at V came to 5 bases and at J to 0 bases, leaving 4 bases not matched to a gene. This CDR3 reads CASSHRGDSNQPQHF. The CDR3 DNA sequence: TGTGCCAGCAGTCACAGGGGCGATAGCAATCAGCCCCAGCATTTT.

The chain joins TRBV18 to TRBJ2-5; 9 bases line up with TRBD1. Trimming removed 6 bases from V and 6 bases from J; junction bases left unmatched: 11. CDR1 KGHSH and CDR2 LQKENI come from the germline V gene. The CDR3 runs 15 residues. The CDR3 sequence: CASSPGQGIRQTQYF. In DNA form, the CDR3 reads TGTGCCAGCTCCCCAGGACAGGGGATTAGGCAGACCCAGTACTTC.

The chain is built from TRBV5-1 and TRBJ2-3, with D perhaps being TRBD1 or TRBD2 (6 bases each). Germline CDR1 SGHRS, CDR2 YFSETQ. This CDR3 contains 15 residues. Trimming took 4 bases from V and 2 from J, leaving 14 bases between them. CDR3: CASSLSGDNTDTQYF. CDR3 nucleotides: TGCGCCAGCAGCCTATCGGGGGACAACACAGATACGCAGTATTTT. The full variable domain, completed using reference TRBV5-1 and TRBJ2-3, is KAGVTQTPRYLIKTRGQQVTLSCSPISGHRSVSWYQQTPGQGLQFLFEYFSETQRNKGNFPGRFSGRQFSNSRSEMNVSTLELGDSALYLCASSLSGDNTDTQYFGPGTRLTVL.